This T cell receptor (beta chain) was identified during a study of T cells after posttransplantation cyclophosphamide. General study points: Blood and skin or GI T cell repertoires showed limited TRB overlap. TRB clonality was highly associated with recipient CMV seropositivity and reactivation. Later post-transplant blood repertoires were often dominated by donor CD8+ memory clones.

Cells defined as naive were viable CD3+CD4+ or CD3+CD8+ and CCR7+CD45RA+CD45RO-CD95-CD27+CD28+. The germline V and J ends were trimmed by 2 bases and 4 bases, with 12 bases remaining between them. This CDR3 contains 14 residues. CDR1 MNHNS and CDR2 SASEGT come from the germline V gene. Method: immunoSEQ multiplex PCR; TCRdb's copy keeps in-frame clones and lacks some. Found here are about 32,000 clones, roughly 90% of them singletons; the top ten hold around 0.1%. As concerns this clone: Its antigen is unidentified.

Sample: naive CD4+ T cells sorted from blood. The chain is built from TRBV6-1 and TRBJ2-7; weak D call: TRBD1 (6 bases). The sequence was obtained from a man aged 30 to 39 in good health and a related stem cell transplant donor. In DNA form, the CDR3 reads TGTGCCAGCAGTGAATCTGGACAGACTTACGAGCAGTACTTC. It is translated as CASSESGQTYEQYF.